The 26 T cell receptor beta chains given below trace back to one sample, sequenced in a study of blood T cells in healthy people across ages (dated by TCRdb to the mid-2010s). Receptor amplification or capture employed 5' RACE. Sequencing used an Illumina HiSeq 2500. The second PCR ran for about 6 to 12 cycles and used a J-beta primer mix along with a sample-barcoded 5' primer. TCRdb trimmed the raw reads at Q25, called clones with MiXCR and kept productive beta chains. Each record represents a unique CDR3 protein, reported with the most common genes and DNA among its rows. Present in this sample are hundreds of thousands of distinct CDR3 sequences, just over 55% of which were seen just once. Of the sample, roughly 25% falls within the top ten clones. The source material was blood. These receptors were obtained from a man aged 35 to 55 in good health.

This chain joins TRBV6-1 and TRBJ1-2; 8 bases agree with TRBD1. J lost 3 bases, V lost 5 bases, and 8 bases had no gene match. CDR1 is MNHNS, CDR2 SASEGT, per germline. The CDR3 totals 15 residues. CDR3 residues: CASSSDRDRHYGYTF. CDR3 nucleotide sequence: TGTGCCAGCAGTTCCGACCGGGACAGGCACTATGGCTACACCTTC.

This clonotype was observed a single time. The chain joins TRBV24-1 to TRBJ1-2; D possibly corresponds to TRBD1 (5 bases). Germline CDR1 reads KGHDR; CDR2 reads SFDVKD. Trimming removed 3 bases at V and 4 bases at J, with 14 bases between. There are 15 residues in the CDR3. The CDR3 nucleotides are TGTGCCACCAGTGATCCTACCGGGGCTACCTATGGCTACACCTTC. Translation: CATSDPTGATYGYTF.

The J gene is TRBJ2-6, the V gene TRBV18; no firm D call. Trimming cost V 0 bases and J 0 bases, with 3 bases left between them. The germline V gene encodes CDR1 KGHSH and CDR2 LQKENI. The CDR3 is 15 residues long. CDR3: CASSPPPSGANVLTF. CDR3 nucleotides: TGTGCCAGCTCACCACCGCCCTCTGGGGCCAACGTCCTGACTTTC.

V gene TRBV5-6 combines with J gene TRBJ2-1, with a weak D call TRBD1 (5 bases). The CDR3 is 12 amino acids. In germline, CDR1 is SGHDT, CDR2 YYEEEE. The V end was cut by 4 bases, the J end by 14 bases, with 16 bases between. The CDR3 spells CASSGNRIAEFF. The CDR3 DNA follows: TGTGCCAGCAGCGGGAACAGGATAGCAGAGTTCTTC.

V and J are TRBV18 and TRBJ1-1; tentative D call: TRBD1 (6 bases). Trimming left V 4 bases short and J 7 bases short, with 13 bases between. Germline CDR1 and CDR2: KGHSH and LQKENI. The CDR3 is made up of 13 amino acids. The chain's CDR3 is CASSQKGQLEAFF. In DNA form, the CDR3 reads TGTGCCAGCTCACAGAAGGGACAACTTGAAGCTTTCTTT.

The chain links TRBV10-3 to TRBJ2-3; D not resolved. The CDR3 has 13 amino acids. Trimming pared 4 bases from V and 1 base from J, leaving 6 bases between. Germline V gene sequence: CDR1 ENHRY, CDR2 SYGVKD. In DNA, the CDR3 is TGTGCCATCAGTGGTGTAGGCACAGATACGCAGTATTTT. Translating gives CAISGVGTDTQYF.

The CDR3 DNA reads TGTGCCAGCAGTTACTCGATAGTCGATTCACCCCTCCACTTT. Translated: CASSYSIVDSPLHF. The V gene is TRBV6-5, the J gene TRBJ1-6; D call uncertain. Trimming shortened V by 0 bases and J by 8 bases, and 8 bases separated the two germline ends. Germline loops: CDR1 MNHEY, CDR2 SVGAGI. This CDR3 spans 14 amino acids.

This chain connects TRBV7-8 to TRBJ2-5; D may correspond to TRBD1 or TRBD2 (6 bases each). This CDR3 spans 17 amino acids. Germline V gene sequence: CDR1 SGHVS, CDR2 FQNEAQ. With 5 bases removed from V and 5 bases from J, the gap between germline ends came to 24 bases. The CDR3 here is CASSPARVPKGGETQYF. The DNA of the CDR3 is TGTGCCAGCAGCCCGGCTCGGGTTCCGAAAGGGGGGGAGACCCAGTACTTC.

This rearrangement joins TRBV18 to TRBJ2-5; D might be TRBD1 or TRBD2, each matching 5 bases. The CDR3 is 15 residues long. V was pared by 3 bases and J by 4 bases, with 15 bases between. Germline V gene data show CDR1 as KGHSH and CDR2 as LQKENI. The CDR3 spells CASSPRQGVGETQYF. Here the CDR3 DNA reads TGTGCCAGCTCACCGAGGCAGGGAGTAGGAGAGACCCAGTACTTC. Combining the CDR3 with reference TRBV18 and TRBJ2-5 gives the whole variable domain NAGVMQNPRHLVRRRGQEARLRCSPMKGHSHVYWYRQLPEEGLKFMVYLQKENIIDESGMPKERFSAEFPKEGPSILRIQQVVRGDSAAYFCASSPRQGVGETQYFGPGTRLLVL.

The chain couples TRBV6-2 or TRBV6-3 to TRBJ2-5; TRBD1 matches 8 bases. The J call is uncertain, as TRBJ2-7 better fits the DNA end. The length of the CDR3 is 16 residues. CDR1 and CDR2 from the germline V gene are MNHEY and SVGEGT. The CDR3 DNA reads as TGTGCCAGCAGCCCCAGGGGGCTAGCGCAAGATTACGAGCAGTACTTC. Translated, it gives CASSPRGLAQDYEQYF.

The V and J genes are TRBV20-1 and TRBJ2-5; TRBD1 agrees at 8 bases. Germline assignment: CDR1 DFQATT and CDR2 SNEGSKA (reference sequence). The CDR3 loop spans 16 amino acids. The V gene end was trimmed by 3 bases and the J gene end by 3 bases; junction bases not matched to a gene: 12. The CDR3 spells CSASEPGQVREETQYF. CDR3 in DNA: TGCAGTGCTAGTGAGCCGGGACAGGTGAGGGAAGAGACCCAGTACTTC.

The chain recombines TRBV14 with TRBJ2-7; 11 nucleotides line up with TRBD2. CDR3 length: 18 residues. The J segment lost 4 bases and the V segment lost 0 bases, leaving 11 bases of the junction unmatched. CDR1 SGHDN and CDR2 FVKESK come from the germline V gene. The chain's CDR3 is CASSQDLILAGVSYEQYF. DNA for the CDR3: TGTGCCAGCAGCCAAGATTTGATACTAGCGGGAGTATCGTACGAGCAGTACTTC.

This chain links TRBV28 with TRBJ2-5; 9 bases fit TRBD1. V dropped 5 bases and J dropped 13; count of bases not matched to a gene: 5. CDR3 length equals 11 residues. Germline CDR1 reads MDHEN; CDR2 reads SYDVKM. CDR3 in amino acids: CASSEAGQGYF. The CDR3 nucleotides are TGTGCCAGCAGTGAAGCGGGACAGGGGTACTTC.

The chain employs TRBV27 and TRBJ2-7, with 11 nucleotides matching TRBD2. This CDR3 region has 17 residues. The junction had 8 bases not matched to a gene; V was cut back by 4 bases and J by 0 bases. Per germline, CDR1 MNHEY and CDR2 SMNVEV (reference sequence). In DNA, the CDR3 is TGTGCCAGCAGTTCTACGCGACTAGCGGGGATCTCCTACGAGCAGTACTTC. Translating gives CASSSTRLAGISYEQYF.

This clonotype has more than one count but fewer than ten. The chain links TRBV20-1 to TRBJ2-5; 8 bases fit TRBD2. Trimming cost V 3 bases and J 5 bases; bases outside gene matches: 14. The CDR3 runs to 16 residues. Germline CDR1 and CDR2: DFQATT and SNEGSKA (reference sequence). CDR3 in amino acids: CSARPNSGNTLETQYF. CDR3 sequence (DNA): TGCAGTGCTAGGCCCAATAGCGGGAATACTCTGGAGACCCAGTACTTC.

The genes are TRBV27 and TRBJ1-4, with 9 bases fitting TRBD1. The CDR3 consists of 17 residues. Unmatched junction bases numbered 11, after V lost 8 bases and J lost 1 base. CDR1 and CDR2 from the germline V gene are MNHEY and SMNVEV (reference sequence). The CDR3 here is CASQPGQGFLTNEKLFF. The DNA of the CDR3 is TGTGCCAGCCAACCGGGACAGGGATTTTTAACTAATGAAAAACTGTTTTTT.

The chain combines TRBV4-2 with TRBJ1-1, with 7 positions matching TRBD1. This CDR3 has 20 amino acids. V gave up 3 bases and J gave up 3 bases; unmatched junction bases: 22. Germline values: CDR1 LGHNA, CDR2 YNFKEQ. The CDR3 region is CASSQVASYTGDRRDTEAFF. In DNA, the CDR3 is TGTGCCAGCAGCCAGGTCGCGTCCTACACCGGGGACAGACGGGACACTGAAGCTTTCTTT.

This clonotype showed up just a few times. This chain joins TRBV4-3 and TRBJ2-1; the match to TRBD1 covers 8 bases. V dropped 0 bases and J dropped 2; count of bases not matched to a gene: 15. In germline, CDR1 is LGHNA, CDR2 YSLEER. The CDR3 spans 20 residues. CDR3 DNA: TGCGCCAGCAGCCAAGATCTGACAGGGGTGGAGCGGATAACCTACAATGAGCAGTTCTTC. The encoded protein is CASSQDLTGVERITYNEQFF.

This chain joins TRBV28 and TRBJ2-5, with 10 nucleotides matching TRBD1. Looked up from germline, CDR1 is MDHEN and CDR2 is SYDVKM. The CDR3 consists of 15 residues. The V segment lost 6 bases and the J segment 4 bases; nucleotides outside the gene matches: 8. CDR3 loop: CASSVTGTGVETQYF. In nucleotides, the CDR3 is TGTGCCAGCAGCGTAACCGGGACAGGGGTAGAGACCCAGTACTTC. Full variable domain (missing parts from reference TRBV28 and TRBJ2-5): DVKVTQSSRYLVKRTGEKVFLECVQDMDHENMFWYRQDPGLGLRLIYFSYDVKMKEKGDIPEGYSVSREKKERFSLILESASTNQTSMYLCASSVTGTGVETQYFGPGTRLLVL.

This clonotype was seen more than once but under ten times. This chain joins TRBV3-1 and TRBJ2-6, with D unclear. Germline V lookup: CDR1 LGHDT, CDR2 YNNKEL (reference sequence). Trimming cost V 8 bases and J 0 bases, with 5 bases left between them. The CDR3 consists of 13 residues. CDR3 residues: CASWSSGANVLTF. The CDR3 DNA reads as TGTGCCAGCTGGAGCTCTGGGGCCAACGTCCTGACTTTC.

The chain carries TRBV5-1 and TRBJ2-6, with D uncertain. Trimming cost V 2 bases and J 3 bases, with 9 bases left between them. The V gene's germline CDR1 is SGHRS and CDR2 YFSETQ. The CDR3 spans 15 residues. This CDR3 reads CASSLIGIGANVLTF. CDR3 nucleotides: TGCGCCAGCAGCTTAATTGGAATTGGGGCCAACGTCCTGACTTTC.

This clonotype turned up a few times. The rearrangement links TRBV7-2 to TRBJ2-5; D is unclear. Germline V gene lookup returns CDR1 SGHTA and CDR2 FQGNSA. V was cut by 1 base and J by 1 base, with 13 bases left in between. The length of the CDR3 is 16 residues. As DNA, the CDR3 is TGTGCCAGCAGCTTAGGGCAGGAGCCGAGCCAAGAGACCCAGTACTTC. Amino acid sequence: CASSLGQEPSQETQYF.

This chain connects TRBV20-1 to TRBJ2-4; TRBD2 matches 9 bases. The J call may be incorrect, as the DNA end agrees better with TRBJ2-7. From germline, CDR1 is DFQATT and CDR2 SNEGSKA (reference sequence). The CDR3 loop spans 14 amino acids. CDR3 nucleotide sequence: TGCAGTGCTGGAGGACTAGCGACTTACTACGAGCAGTACTTC. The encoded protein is CSAGGLATYYEQYF.

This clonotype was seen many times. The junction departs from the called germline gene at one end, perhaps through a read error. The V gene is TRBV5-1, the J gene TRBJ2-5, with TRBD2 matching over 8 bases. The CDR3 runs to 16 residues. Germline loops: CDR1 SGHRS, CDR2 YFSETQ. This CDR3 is CASSLATSGGQETQYF. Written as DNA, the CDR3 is TGTGCCAGCAGCTTAGCGACCAGCGGGGGACAAGAGACCCAGTACTTC. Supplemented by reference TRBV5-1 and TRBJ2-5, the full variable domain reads KAGVTQTPRYLIKTRGQQVTLSCSPISGHRSVSWYQQTPGQGLQFLFEYFSETQRNKGNFPGRFSGRQFSNSRSEMNVSTLELGDSALYLCASSLATSGGQETQYFGPGTRLLVL.

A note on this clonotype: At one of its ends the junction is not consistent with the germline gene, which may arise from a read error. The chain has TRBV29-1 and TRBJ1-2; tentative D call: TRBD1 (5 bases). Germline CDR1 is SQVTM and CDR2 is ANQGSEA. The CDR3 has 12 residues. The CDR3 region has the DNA TGTAGCGTTGGGGCGGCCAACTATGGCTACACCTTC. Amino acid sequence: CSVGAANYGYTF.

The CDR3 reads CASRTDGQGFNEQFF. The CDR3 DNA is TGTGCCAGCAGAACCGATGGGCAGGGATTCAATGAGCAGTTCTTC. V is TRBV12-3 or TRBV12-4 and J is TRBJ2-1; a weak D match, TRBD1 (5 bases). V was pared by 6 bases and J by 6 bases, with 18 bases between. This CDR3 contains 15 residues.